Many counts were recorded for the clone carrying this T cell receptor (beta chain). Its target is not known. This sample stems from a study of T cells in Graves' hyperthyroidism and ophthalmopathy. Across the whole study: Peripheral blood was acquired at first diagnosis, ahead of any therapy whatsoever. Findings and limits, study-wide: Onset of ophthalmopathy came a median 6.5 months after the model predicted it. Most expanded thyroid clonotypes above 0.001 also appeared in blood.

Together with thyroid ultrasound, orbital computed tomography, serum thyroxine and TRAb, clinical symptoms were used for diagnoses. TCR beta CDR3 sequences were amplified from RNA transcripts. Carried out on the TCR CDR3, a first-round RT-PCR used the HTBI primer set. TCRdb processed the multiplex PCR reads anew with MiXCR; each CDR3 protein has one entry. The table records 400,000 to 500,000 distinct CDR3 sequences, approximately 15% of them present only once. CDR1 is SGHRS and CDR2 is YFSETQ in the germline V gene. This CDR3 has 17 residues. V dropped 1 base and J dropped 0; count of bases not matched to a gene: 5.

This TCR came from a woman younger than 35 with Graves' hyperthyroidism. The sequenced sample consisted of blood. The V call is TRBV5-1, the J call TRBJ2-3, with TRBD1 matching 10 bases. CDR3 nucleotide sequence: TGCGCCAGCAGCTTGCCCGGGACAGGGGCCAGCACAGATACGCAGTATTTT. Protein sequence: CASSLPGTGASTDTQYF.